This T cell receptor (beta chain) appears in the sequencing data of a study of CD8 T cells in Susac syndrome. The RNA input was roughly 0.45 to 1 ug, and it was reverse transcribed with random hexamers. Amplification of TCR beta CDR3 across 54 Vbeta and 13 Jbeta was performed with immunoSEQ multiplex PCR. TCRdb re-analysed the immunoSEQ multiplex PCR reads in MiXCR, keeping a single row per CDR3 protein. The sample holds approximately 190,000 distinct CDR3 sequences; approximately 94% are singletons and the top ten take approximately 0.1%. TEMRA cells were FACS-enriched and CD8+ and CD4+ T cells negatively isolated. This CDR3 has 16 residues. Germline V gene sequence: CDR1 SGHRS, CDR2 YFSETQ. V gave up 0 bases and J gave up 4 bases, with 13 bases separating them.

The chain uses TRBV5-1 and TRBJ2-2, with D possibly TRBD1 on 5 matching bases. Specimen: CD4+ T cells from PBMCs. The sequence derives from a human donor in good health. CDR3 residues: CASSLGQRNPTGELFF. The DNA of the CDR3 is TGCGCCAGCAGCTTGGGACAGAGGAACCCCACCGGGGAGCTGTTTTTT.